The entry below describes one TCR beta chain. What it binds is unknown. A single base separates this from a much larger clone, so it may be a read error. The CDR3 does not end in the conserved phenylalanine or tryptophan, so this is likely a read error. These data come from a study of tumor-infiltrating lymphocytes in primary liver carcinoma. Study-wide background: Stage T1-T3 N0M0 tumors spanned about 4.2 to 11 cm. Study outcomes and limitations: Tumor region pairs showed greater overlap than either tumor-adjacent or tumor-blood pairs did.

TCR beta cDNA was made from roughly 500 ng total RNA with a constant-region primer. Construction of TCR beta libraries relied on three successive nested multiplex PCR rounds employing slightly modified ARM-PCR. Researchers ran the first two PCR rounds for roughly 10 cycles each with TRBV1-TRBV30 forward primers and a C-beta reverse primer. From the multiplex PCR reads, TCRdb called clonotypes with MiXCR, one entry per CDR3 protein. Of 200,000 or so distinct CDR3 sequences listed, less than 70% were seen once; the top ten hold approximately 6.6%. The V end lost 2 bases, the J end lost 0 bases, and 9 bases lay between the germline ends. The CDR3 runs to 15 residues. Germline-derived CDR1 and CDR2 are MNHGY and SAAAGT. Out of unsorted whole blood came the blood RNA, and germline DNA was extracted as well.

V gene TRBV6-8 combines with J gene TRBJ2-3, with D possibly being TRBD1 (6 bases). The sample consisted of peripheral blood. The clonotype originates from a woman aged 55-69 years with primary liver carcinoma and hepatitis B virus infection. The CDR3, as DNA: TGTGCCAGCAGTTACAGGACAGAGAGCACAGATACGCAGTATTTG. Residues: CASSYRTESTDTQYL.